Sequencing of this TCR beta chain was carried out in a study of cytomegalovirus exposure and HLA in healthy donors. Turning to the study itself: Approximately 180 million T cells yielded more than 95 million unique TCR beta sequences, as an earlier analysis found.

Broader study findings: A likely sequencing artifact accounted for one observed cluster of highly shared sequence variants. In vitro confirmation showed a few CMV-associated chains to be CMV antigen specific. Later on, an analysis found that several of the most significant clusters appeared to be linked to common viral pathogens, which included parvovirus B19.

Use of 60 Vbeta and 13 Jbeta primers characterized the PCR. The method was immunoSEQ multiplex PCR; TCRdb's version includes in-frame clones alone and lacks a portion of them. Of around 120,000 clones detected, 60% to 85% appear once; the ten largest clones hold 2.5% to 3.5%. To note about this clone: Its specificity is not known.

The trim removed 6 bases at V and 5 bases at J, leaving 10 bases unmatched. The germline V gene encodes CDR1 MGHRA and CDR2 YSYEKL. The CDR3 has 16 amino acids. The chain links TRBV4-1 to TRBJ2-3; 11 bases are a match to TRBD2. The origin of this receptor is a woman aged 40 to 50 in good health and CMV-seropositive. The sample comprised PBMCs. The CDR3 DNA reads TGCGCCAGCAGTCGAGGGCTAGCGGGGGGAGAAGATACGCAGTATTTT. As protein: CASSRGLAGGEDTQYF.